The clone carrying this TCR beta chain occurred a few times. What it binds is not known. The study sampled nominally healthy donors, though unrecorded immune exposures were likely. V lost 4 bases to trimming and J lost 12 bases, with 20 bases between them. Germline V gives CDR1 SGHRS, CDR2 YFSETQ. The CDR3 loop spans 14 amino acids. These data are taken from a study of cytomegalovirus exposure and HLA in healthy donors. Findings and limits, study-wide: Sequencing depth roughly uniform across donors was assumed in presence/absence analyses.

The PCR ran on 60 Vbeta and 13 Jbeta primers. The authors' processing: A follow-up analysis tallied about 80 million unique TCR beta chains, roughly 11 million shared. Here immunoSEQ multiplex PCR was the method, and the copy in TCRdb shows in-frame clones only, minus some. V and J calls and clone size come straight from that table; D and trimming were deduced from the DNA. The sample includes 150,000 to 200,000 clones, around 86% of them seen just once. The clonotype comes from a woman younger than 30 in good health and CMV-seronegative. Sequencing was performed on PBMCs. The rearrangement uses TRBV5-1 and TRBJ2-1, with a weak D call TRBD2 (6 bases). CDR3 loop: CASSPRDLNPRQFF. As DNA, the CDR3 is TGCGCCAGCAGCCCCCGGGACTTAAACCCCCGGCAGTTCTTC.